These T cell receptor beta chains were read from a single sample in a study of blood T cell repertoires in COVID-19. Assay: immunoSEQ multiplex PCR; the TCRdb copy retains only in-frame clones and omits some. This sample has roughly 120,000 clones; 85% occur once, and the top ten carry roughly 3.2%. Sequenced: peripheral blood. The receptors come from a woman of 80 years or more with COVID-19, enrolled during active disease. CDR3s include the opening cysteine and the closing phenylalanine or tryptophan. A D gene is named only where the DNA matches it firmly. Size is omitted from some rows. Given values are once, few, many or a class for expanded clones.

J gene	clone size	D gene	V gene	CDR3 protein	CDR3 DNA
TRBJ1-5	.	.	TRBV5-6	CASSLKTLGGGQPQHF	TGTGCCAGCAGCTTGAAAACACTCGGGGGGGGTCAGCCCCAGCATTTT
TRBJ1-2	.	.	TRBV5-4	CASSLYSSEAYGYTF	TGTGCCAGCAGCTTGTACTCCAGTGAGGCCTATGGCTACACCTTC
TRBJ1-3	.	.	TRBV18	CASSPAGPGNTIYF	TGTGCCAGCTCACCGGCGGGGCCTGGAAACACCATATATTTT
TRBJ1-2	.	.	TRBV6-5	CASSYSRDRSYGYTF	TGTGCCAGCAGTTACTCGAGAGACAGGAGCTATGGCTACACCTTC
TRBJ1-1	.	.	TRBV5-1	CASSLVQVNTEAFF	TGCGCCAGCAGCTTGGTGCAGGTGAACACTGAAGCTTTCTTT
TRBJ2-6	.	.	TRBV27	CASTPNQVSSGANVLTF	TGTGCCAGCACCCCCAATCAGGTCTCATCTGGGGCCAACGTCCTGACTTTC
TRBJ1-5	once	TRBD1	TRBV27	CASRPTGAIGNQPQHF	TGTGCCAGCAGGCCAACAGGGGCGATTGGCAATCAGCCCCAGCATTTT
TRBJ2-5	.	TRBD2	TRBV5-6	CASSERRLAGQETQYF	TGTGCCAGCAGCGAACGAAGACTAGCGGGACAAGAGACCCAGTACTTC
TRBJ2-5	.	TRBD1	TRBV7-3	CASSLKQGVRKETQYF	TGTGCCAGCAGCTTAAAGCAGGGGGTTAGGAAAGAGACCCAGTACTTC
TRBJ1-5	.	TRBD1	TRBV6-6	CASSDRGLQPQHF	TGTGCCAGCAGTGACAGGGGGCTTCAGCCCCAGCATTTT
TRBJ1-5	.	TRBD1	TRBV25-1	CASSEAGGSNQPQHF	TGTGCCAGCAGTGAAGCAGGGGGGAGCAATCAGCCCCAGCATTTT
TRBJ2-1	.	TRBD2	TRBV6-2/TRBV6-3	CASSYSAGGLHNEQFF	TGTGCCAGCAGTTACTCGGCGGGAGGGCTGCACAATGAGCAGTTCTTC
TRBJ1-2	.	.	TRBV29-1	CSVEEGVGGYTF	TGCAGCGTTGAGGAGGGCGTTGGTGGCTACACCTTC
TRBJ2-1	once	TRBD1	TRBV19	CASSPKGGTVPYNEQFF	TGTGCCAGTAGCCCGAAAGGGGGCACCGTCCCCTACAATGAGCAGTTCTTC
TRBJ2-3	.	TRBD2	TRBV2	CASSGRDLDTQYF	TGTGCAAGTAGCGGGAGGGACTTGGATACGCAGTATTTT
TRBJ2-3	.	TRBD2	TRBV27	CASSLKPGLASDTQYF	TGTGCCAGCAGTTTAAAACCGGGACTAGCATCTGATACGCAGTATTTT
TRBJ1-1	.	.	TRBV12-2	CASRFLWDRGQEYTEAFF	TGTGCAAGTCGCTTCCTTTGGGACAGGGGGCAGGAGTACACTGAAGCTTTCTTT
TRBJ1-3	.	.	TRBV28	CASTTTGNTIYF	TGTGCCAGCACAACAACTGGAAACACCATATATTTT
TRBJ1-4	.	.	TRBV27	CASSLLAVGGEKLFF	TGTGCCAGCAGCTTACTGGCGGTTGGAGGTGAAAAACTGTTTTTT
TRBJ1-2	.	TRBD1	TRBV19	CASSTGTGGRYGYTF	TGTGCCAGTAGCACCGGGACAGGGGGCAGGTATGGCTACACCTTC
TRBJ1-3	few	.	TRBV4-2	CASSQGDSPGNTIYF	TGTGCCAGCAGCCAAGGTGATAGTCCTGGAAACACCATATATTTT
TRBJ2-4	.	TRBD1	TRBV28	CASSYTGGRVIQYF	TGTGCCAGCAGTTATACAGGGGGTCGGGTCATTCAGTACTTC
TRBJ2-7	few	.	TRBV5-1	CASSLNRDYEQYF	TGCGCCAGCAGCTTGAACAGGGATTACGAGCAGTACTTC
TRBJ1-2	.	TRBD1	TRBV29-1	CSVTNQGVYGYTF	TGCAGCGTAACAAATCAGGGGGTATATGGCTACACCTTC
TRBJ2-7	once	.	TRBV2	CASRTRPGGFAYEQYF	TGTGCCAGCAGAACACGTCCTGGCGGCTTCGCCTACGAGCAGTACTTC
TRBJ2-6	.	.	TRBV5-6	CASSLATSGKAGANVLTF	TGTGCCAGCAGCTTGGCCACGTCAGGGAAGGCTGGGGCCAACGTCCTGACTTTC
TRBJ1-1	.	.	TRBV11-3	CASSLERNTEAFF	TGTGCCAGCAGCTTAGAGCGAAACACTGAAGCTTTCTTT
TRBJ2-1	.	.	TRBV5-1	CASSSVVDNEQFF	TGCGCCAGCAGCTCAGTTGTCGACAATGAGCAGTTCTTC
TRBJ2-3	.	TRBD2	TRBV4-3	CASSQGLAGGNTQYF	TGCGCCAGCAGCCAGGGACTAGCGGGAGGAAATACGCAGTATTTT
TRBJ1-2	.	TRBD1	TRBV29-1	CSVPSGAGGYGYTF	TGCAGCGTCCCGTCGGGGGCAGGGGGCTATGGCTACACCTTC
TRBJ2-7	few	.	TRBV28	CASSGVRASSSYEQYF	TGTGCCAGCAGTGGGGTGAGGGCCTCGTCTTCCTACGAGCAGTACTTC
TRBJ2-6	.	.	TRBV7-2	CASSPRTPPSSGANVLTF	TGTGCCAGCAGCCCTAGGACACCCCCCAGCTCTGGGGCCAACGTCCTGACTTTC
TRBJ2-1	.	TRBD2	TRBV10-3	CAISGRGTSGSGNEQFF	TGTGCCATCAGTGGGCGGGGGACTAGCGGGAGCGGGAATGAGCAGTTCTTC
TRBJ2-1	.	.	TRBV19	CASSIAGGFYNEQFF	TGTGCCAGTAGTATAGCTGGCGGCTTCTACAATGAGCAGTTCTTC
TRBJ2-1	.	.	TRBV3-1/TRBV3-2	CASSQEGLHRSYNEQFF	TGTGCCAGCAGCCAAGAGGGACTCCACCGCTCCTACAATGAGCAGTTCTTC
TRBJ1-1	.	TRBD1	TRBV6-1	CASSEALMDRGFPEAFF	TGTGCCAGCAGTGAAGCGCTTATGGACAGGGGGTTTCCTGAAGCTTTCTTT
TRBJ2-1	.	TRBD2	TRBV7-9	CASSLAGGAFNEQFF	TGTGCCAGCAGCTTAGCGGGAGGGGCTTTCAATGAGCAGTTCTTC
TRBJ2-1	.	TRBD2	TRBV5-1	CASSSSGGEEQFF	TGCGCCAGCAGCTCGAGCGGGGGCGAAGAGCAGTTCTTC
TRBJ2-5	.	TRBD2	TRBV7-2	CASSLTTSGRGKGTQYF	TGTGCCAGCAGCTTGACGACTAGCGGGAGGGGAAAGGGGACCCAGTACTTC
TRBJ1-1	.	.	TRBV4-3	CASAAGWGTEAFF	TGCGCCAGCGCAGCGGGTTGGGGCACTGAAGCTTTCTTT
TRBJ2-3	.	.	TRBV6-5	CATGTPSTDTQYF	TGTGCCACAGGGACTCCTAGCACAGATACGCAGTATTTT